Below are 19 T cell receptor beta chains sequenced from a single sample in a study of shared clonotypes between healthy human individuals (dated by TCRdb to between 2020 and 2021). Library preparation used the immunoSEQ multiplex PCR assay. TCRdb retrieved this table from immuneACCESS and kept in-frame rearrangements only. Not all clones are present; in checked studies, unresolved V genes account for under half, and no reason is known for the remainder. Recorded for this sample are hundreds of thousands of clones; about 95% of them occurred a single time. The ten largest make up less than 0.12% of the sample. CD8 naive samples were CD45RO-negative cells positively selected for CCR7, giving a CD45RA+CCR7+ population that excluded TemRA cells. Sequencing was carried out using naive CD8+ T cells sorted from blood. Read against the paper, the sample's cell subset or site label means: CD45RA+CCR7+. All receptors derive from a woman between 25 and 40 years old in good health.

The rearrangement links TRBV27 to TRBJ2-7, with no clear D. Germline V gives CDR1 MNHEY, CDR2 SMNVEV (reference sequence). The CDR3 has 15 amino acids. The V end lost 1 base, the J end lost 3 bases, and 13 bases lay between the germline ends. CDR3 region: CASSLFIGPVYEQYF. CDR3 nucleotide sequence: TGTGCCAGCAGTTTATTTATCGGGCCCGTCTACGAGCAGTACTTC.

The chain has TRBV28 and TRBJ1-1; D is ambiguous. This CDR3 is built from 12 residues. The germline V and J ends were trimmed by 8 bases and 6 bases, with 13 bases remaining between them. Looked up from germline, CDR1 is MDHEN and CDR2 is SYDVKM. The CDR3 loop is CASWRKRAEAFF. DNA for the CDR3: TGTGCCAGCTGGCGGAAACGGGCTGAAGCTTTCTTT.

The V and J genes are TRBV10-2 and TRBJ1-2; D call uncertain. The ends were cut back, 1 base at V and 6 bases at J, with 12 bases in the middle. Germline CDR1 and CDR2: WSHSY and SAAADI. The CDR3 loop spans 14 amino acids. In DNA, the CDR3 is TGCGCCAGCAGTGAGTTCCCCCATGGGAATGGCTACACCTTC. Encoded protein: CASSEFPHGNGYTF.

The V gene is TRBV28, the J gene TRBJ2-7; D perhaps matches TRBD2 (6 bases). Germline V gene sequence: CDR1 MDHEN, CDR2 SYDVKM. Deletions cut 4 bases from V and 4 bases from J, with 14 bases between. The CDR3 runs to 14 residues. As DNA, the CDR3 is TGTGCCAGCAGTTCCGGACTGGAGGGATACGAGCAGTACTTC. Amino acid sequence: CASSSGLEGYEQYF.

DNA for the CDR3: TGTGCCAGTAGTATCCAGACAGGGGGATACAATGAGCAGTTCTTC. Its protein is CASSIQTGGYNEQFF. V is TRBV19 and J is TRBJ2-1; 9 nucleotides agree with TRBD1. CDR3 length: 15 residues. Germline-derived CDR1 and CDR2 are LNHDA and SQIVND (reference sequence). The J segment lost 4 bases and the V segment lost 3 bases, leaving 4 bases of the junction unmatched.

The chain is built from TRBV7-9 and TRBJ2-7, with D maybe TRBD2 (6 bases). V was trimmed by 5 bases and J by 1 base, leaving 12 bases between them. CDR3 length: 14 amino acids. Germline CDR1 reads SEHNR; CDR2 reads FQNEAQ (reference sequence). CDR3 bases: TGTGCCAGCAGCGCGGCGGGATGGTCCTACGAGCAGTACTTC. Translating gives CASSAAGWSYEQYF.

V is TRBV27 and J is TRBJ2-7, with 8 bases lining up with TRBD1. The germline CDR1 and CDR2 sequences are MNHEY and SMNVEV (reference sequence). The CDR3 contains 15 residues. Trimming removed 5 bases from V and 3 bases from J; junction bases left unmatched: 9. CDR3 sequence (DNA): TGTGCCAGCAGTGCAGGGACAGGATTTATCTACGAGCAGTACTTC. Amino acid sequence: CASSAGTGFIYEQYF.

This clone was seen once. The chain uses TRBV27 and TRBJ2-1, with TRBD2 matching 9 bases. The ends lost 5 bases at V and 10 bases at J; junction bases unmatched: 6. The CDR3 spans 13 residues. Germline assignment: CDR1 MNHEY and CDR2 SMNVEV (reference sequence). CDR3 sequence: CASSPLAGWEQFF. Here the CDR3 DNA reads TGTGCCAGCAGTCCTCTAGCGGGATGGGAGCAGTTCTTC.

This clone came up a few times. The gene calls are TRBV4-2 and TRBJ2-5; TRBD1 or TRBD2 may be the D gene (6 bases each). CDR1 is LGHNA, CDR2 YNFKEQ, per germline. With 1 base removed from V and 1 base from J, the gap between germline ends came to 22 bases. CDR3 length: 19 amino acids. CDR3 in amino acids: CASSQALIQGRGSQETQYF. The CDR3 nucleotides are TGTGCCAGCAGCCAAGCACTTATTCAGGGGCGGGGCTCCCAAGAGACCCAGTACTTC.

This chain connects TRBV2 to TRBJ1-2; D is unclear. The V end was cut by 3 bases, the J end by 2 bases, with 13 bases between. The CDR3 is 15 residues long. The V gene's germline CDR1 is SNHLY and CDR2 FYNNEI. The CDR3 bases are TGTGCCAGCAGTGATTCGACTTCCGGGAACTATGGCTACACCTTC. Translating it yields CASSDSTSGNYGYTF.

The gene calls are TRBV5-1 and TRBJ2-1; 12 bases agree with TRBD2. The CDR3 totals 17 residues. Germline loops: CDR1 SGHRS, CDR2 YFSETQ. After removal of 4 bases from V and 1 base from J, the junction contained 6 bases not matched to a gene. CDR3 residues: CASSNRLAGASYNEQFF. The CDR3, as DNA: TGCGCCAGCAGCAATCGACTAGCGGGAGCATCCTACAATGAGCAGTTCTTC.

For this clone: The sample has other DNA sequences that encode this CDR3 too. The rearrangement links TRBV27 to TRBJ2-1, with TRBD2 matching over 8 bases. The CDR3 covers 14 residues. Trimming removed 6 bases from V and 7 bases from J; junction bases left unmatched: 8. Looked up from germline, CDR1 is MNHEY and CDR2 is SMNVEV (reference sequence). The DNA of the CDR3 is TGTGCCAGCAGCCTAGGACTAGCCGGTAATGAGCAGTTCTTC. Translation gives CASSLGLAGNEQFF.

The J gene is TRBJ1-2, the V gene TRBV19; the D gene is possibly TRBD1 (5 bases). CDR3 length equals 14 residues. CDR1 and CDR2 (germline): LNHDA, SQIVND (reference sequence). The V gene lost 4 bases and the J gene lost 8 bases, with 17 bases spanning the gap. Written as DNA, the CDR3 is TGTGCCAGTAGTACTAGAAACAGGTTAGGCGGCTACACCTTC. Its protein is CASSTRNRLGGYTF. Based on the CDR3 plus reference TRBV19 and TRBJ1-2, the full variable domain is DGGITQSPKYLFRKEGQNVTLSCEQNLNHDAMYWYRQDPGQGLRLIYYSQIVNDFQKGDIAEGYSVSREKKESFPLTVTSAQKNPTAFYLCASSTRNRLGGYTFGSGTRLTVV.

J is TRBJ2-7 and V is TRBV5-6; 11 bases agree with TRBD2. The ends lost 3 bases at V and 3 bases at J; junction bases unmatched: 14. The V gene's germline CDR1 is SGHDT and CDR2 YYEEEE. The CDR3 runs 18 residues. The CDR3 coding sequence is TGTGCCAGCAGCTCCGCACTAGCGGGGGTCTCCCATTTCTACGAGCAGTACTTC. Encoded protein: CASSSALAGVSHFYEQYF.

J is TRBJ1-1 and V is TRBV13; D is perhaps TRBD1 (5 bases). V was shortened by 3 bases and J by 0 bases, with 17 bases between the two germline ends. This CDR3 is 17 amino acids long. CDR1 is PRHDT and CDR2 is FYEKMQ in the germline V gene (reference sequence). CDR3 DNA sequence: TGTGCCAGCAGCTTGTACCCAGGGAACGAGGTGAACACTGAAGCTTTCTTT. Amino acids: CASSLYPGNEVNTEAFF.

This clone was seen once. This chain uses TRBV19 with TRBJ1-5, with a possible D match to TRBD1 (6 bases). Trimming took 4 bases from V and 2 from J, leaving 12 bases between them. Looked up from germline, CDR1 is LNHDA and CDR2 is SQIVND (reference sequence). This CDR3 contains 15 residues. CDR3 loop: CASSTDSKGNQPQHF. Here the CDR3 DNA reads TGTGCCAGTAGTACGGACAGTAAGGGCAATCAGCCCCAGCATTTT.

The chain links TRBV11-2 to TRBJ2-3; 11 nucleotides line up with TRBD2. Germline loops: CDR1 SGHAT, CDR2 FQNNGV. The J segment lost 3 bases and the V segment lost 5 bases, leaving 10 bases of the junction unmatched. This CDR3 has 17 residues. CDR3 amino acids: CASSLRASGRKTDTQYF. As DNA, the CDR3 is TGTGCCAGCAGCCTCCGAGCTAGCGGGAGGAAAACAGATACGCAGTATTTT.

The chain links TRBV27 to TRBJ2-2; D gene ambiguous. This CDR3 has 14 residues. Germline V gene lookup returns CDR1 MNHEY and CDR2 SMNVEV (reference sequence). Trimming removed 3 bases from V and 2 bases from J, with 7 bases in between. The chain's CDR3 is CASSFTENTGELFF. The CDR3 DNA reads as TGTGCCAGCAGTTTCACTGAAAACACCGGGGAGCTGTTTTTT.

The rearrangement uses TRBV5-8 and TRBJ1-5, with D perhaps matching TRBD1 (6 bases). The V gene lost 5 bases and the J gene lost 1 base, with 10 bases spanning the gap. This CDR3 region has 14 residues. The V gene's germline CDR1 is SGHTS and CDR2 YDEGEE. CDR3 sequence: CASSRRGSNQPQHF. In nucleotides, the CDR3 is TGTGCCAGCAGTCGGAGGGGGAGCAATCAGCCCCAGCATTTT.